Reported below is one T cell receptor (beta chain). The J segment lost 5 bases and the V segment lost 11 bases, leaving 13 bases of the junction unmatched. The CDR3 totals 14 residues. In germline, CDR1 is SGHAT, CDR2 FQNNGV. The data are from a study of OX40 agonist ivuxolimab in advanced cancers. Study information: Anti-PD-1, anti-PD-L1 or anti-CTLA-4 therapy given earlier was allowed, and around 40% had some.

Using immunoSEQ multiplex PCR, the repertoire was profiled, and TCRdb retains in-frame clones only, with some absent. The sample holds tens of thousands of clones, about nine tenths seen once. The rearrangement uses TRBV11-2 and TRBJ2-3; 7 bases match TRBD1. The TCR comes from an adult with an advanced solid tumor such as melanoma, head and neck, liver or kidney cancer. Sequences were derived from CD4+ or CD8+ T cells sorted from blood, sampled in a trial of the OX40 agonist ivuxolimab. The CDR3 loop reads CASSGTARVDTQYF. The DNA of the CDR3 is TGTGCCTCTTCAGGGACAGCAAGGGTAGATACGCAGTATTTT. Together with reference TRBV11-2 and TRBJ2-3, the CDR3 gives the full variable domain: EAGVAQSPRYKIIEKRQSVAFWCNPISGHATLYWYQQILGQGPKLLIQFQNNGVVDDSQLPKDRFSAERLKGVDSTLKIQPAKLEDSAVYLCASSGTARVDTQYFGPGTRLTVL.